The subject of this entry is one TCR beta chain. This entry comes from a study of blood T cell repertoires in COVID-19. Using immunoSEQ multiplex PCR, the repertoire was profiled, and TCRdb retains in-frame clones only, with some absent. The top ten clones hold 2.5% to 3.5% of a sample with about 180,000 clones, approximately 88% of them seen once. In germline, CDR1 is LGHDT, CDR2 YNNKEL (reference sequence). The V end lost 6 bases, the J end lost 1 base, and 9 bases lay between the germline ends. The CDR3 loop spans 13 amino acids. The V gene is TRBV3-1 (or the pseudogene TRBV3-2), the J gene TRBJ2-5, with a possible D match to TRBD1 (6 bases). Sequenced: peripheral blood. The clonotype comes from a woman aged 55 to 70 with acute or convalescent COVID-19. The CDR3 spells CASRTGIQETQYF. The CDR3 nucleotides are TGTGCCAGCAGGACAGGTATCCAAGAGACCCAGTACTTC.